The clone carrying this T cell receptor (beta chain) was seen a few times. This CDR3 has 16 residues. Germline values: CDR1 MNHEY, CDR2 SMNVEV (reference sequence). Trimming took 7 bases from V and 4 from J; bases not matched to a gene: 9. The sample is drawn from a study of human T cells and chemical hapten exposure. About the research overall: Patients were mainly female, each with alopecia areata, totalis or universalis.

Indicated time point: patch test 3, about 24 weeks after DPC sensitization. Specified treatment: therapeutic diphenylcyclopropenone sensitization with weekly scalp DPC. Non-pregnant alopecia patients aged 18 to 70, suitable for DPC therapy. It was the library that attached unique molecular identifiers to individual cDNA molecules. Per the original data handling: TCRs per sample had a median of 95,638 and ranged from about 20,000 to 700,000. TCRdb passed the RACE reads through MiXCR, listing each CDR3 protein once. What appears here as the V and J calls and clone size reflects TCRdb's work, not the paper's. The repertoire has fewer than 200,000 distinct CDR3 sequences, about 27% of them found once; the top ten carry roughly 2%.

This receptor was identified in a woman aged 18-30 years with alopecia areata. Some clones in this sample may be carry-over from other donors' samples. The sequencing here drew on whole blood, taken in connection with sensitization to the hapten diphenylcyclopropenone (DPC). The J gene is TRBJ2-3, the V gene TRBV27, with 12 nucleotides matching TRBD2. The CDR3 DNA is TGTGCCAGCACTCCAAGGACTAGCGGGGAATCAGATACGCAGTATTTT. This gives the protein CASTPRTSGESDTQYF.